The sequence of this T cell receptor beta chain was determined in a study of blood T cell repertoires in COVID-19. Study overall: Acute and convalescent COVID-19 samples came from the United States, Italy and Spain.

In the original workflow: Quantification of nucleated cells was approximated via reference gene primer amplification. Sequencing was performed with immunoSEQ multiplex PCR; in TCRdb, only in-frame clones are kept and a portion is missing. V and J calls and clone size come straight from that table; D and trimming were deduced from the DNA. The table lists about 150,000 clones, about 85% of them singletons. V lost 2 bases and J 2 bases, leaving 11 bases between the germline ends. The CDR3 is 15 residues long. Germline V gene sequence: CDR1 MNHNS, CDR2 SASEGT. The sequenced sample was peripheral blood. The J gene is TRBJ2-3, the V gene TRBV6-1; maybe TRBD1 (5 bases). This receptor was obtained from a woman in her sixties with active or convalescent COVID-19. The CDR3 DNA follows: TGTGCCAGCAGTGAAAGGGGTGGGGCCACAGATACGCAGTATTTT. This sequence encodes CASSERGGATDTQYF.